These 19 T cell receptor beta chains came from one sample sequenced in a study of blood T cell repertoires in COVID-19. TCRdb's copy holds only in-frame clones and misses some; the assay was immunoSEQ multiplex PCR. This sample carries 60,000 to 80,000 clones, around 89% of them seen once, and the ten largest clones take around 0.58%. The specimen was peripheral blood. The origin of the receptors is a man aged 55 to 70 with acute or convalescent COVID-19.

The J gene is TRBJ2-3, the V gene TRBV19, with D maybe TRBD1 (6 bases). This CDR3 contains 13 residues. V shed 3 bases and J shed 6 bases, with 10 bases lying between them. Germline lookup yields CDR1 LNHDA and CDR2 SQIVND (reference sequence). The CDR3 protein is CASSMDSRDTQYF. The CDR3 DNA is TGTGCCAGTAGTATGGACAGTCGCGATACGCAGTATTTT. The full variable domain, completed using reference TRBV19 and TRBJ2-3, is DGGITQSPKYLFRKEGQNVTLSCEQNLNHDAMYWYRQDPGQGLRLIYYSQIVNDFQKGDIAEGYSVSREKKESFPLTVTSAQKNPTAFYLCASSMDSRDTQYFGPGTRLTVL.

The rearrangement links TRBV11-2 to TRBJ2-5, with TRBD2 matching 12 bases. The CDR3 is made up of 16 amino acids. The V gene's germline CDR1 is SGHAT and CDR2 FQNNGV. The trim removed 5 bases at V and 3 bases at J, leaving 7 bases unmatched. As DNA, the CDR3 is TGTGCCAGCAGCCGAACAAGGACTAGCGGGGAAGAGACCCAGTACTTC. This codes for CASSRTRTSGEETQYF.

J is TRBJ2-2 and V is TRBV7-3; maybe TRBD1 (6 bases). This CDR3 spans 16 amino acids. Germline-derived CDR1 and CDR2 are SGHTA and FQGTGA. With 2 bases removed from V and 4 bases from J, the gap between germline ends came to 14 bases. CDR3 sequence: CASSLLARGSTGELFF. CDR3 nucleotides: TGTGCCAGCAGCTTACTGGCCAGGGGTTCCACCGGGGAGCTGTTTTTT.

The chain recombines TRBV6-5 with TRBJ1-1; weak D call: TRBD1 (6 bases). The V end was cut by 1 base, the J end by 0 bases, with 12 bases between. Germline CDR1 reads MNHEY; CDR2 reads SVGAGI. The CDR3 is 16 amino acids. CDR3 residues: CASSYLGAPMNTEAFF. In nucleotides, the CDR3 is TGTGCCAGCAGTTACTTGGGGGCCCCGATGAACACTGAAGCTTTCTTT.

This clone is a singleton in its sample. This chain links TRBV4-1 with TRBJ1-1; D gene uncertain. With 1 base removed from V and 0 bases from J, the gap between germline ends came to 15 bases. The CDR3 length is 17 residues. From germline, CDR1 is MGHRA and CDR2 YSYEKL. DNA of the CDR3: TGCGCCAGCAGCCAAGGTTCACTAACCCCTCTGAACACTGAAGCTTTCTTT. Translation: CASSQGSLTPLNTEAFF.

The chain uses TRBV27 and TRBJ2-7; 7 bases map to TRBD1. This CDR3 region has 13 residues. J was trimmed by 3 bases and V by 8 bases; bases with no gene match: 7. CDR1 and CDR2 from the germline V gene are MNHEY and SMNVEV (reference sequence). As DNA, the CDR3 is TGTGCCAGCGCGGTCAGGGGGTACTACGAGCAGTACTTC. Residues: CASAVRGYYEQYF.

The chain is built from TRBV6-6 and TRBJ1-6; D is unclear. Trimming pared 2 bases from V and 7 bases from J, leaving 9 bases between. Germline assignment: CDR1 MNHNY and CDR2 SVGAGI (reference sequence). The CDR3 contains 14 residues. Here the CDR3 reads CASSYRDTNSPLHF. The CDR3 coding sequence is TGTGCCAGCAGTTACCGTGACACAAATTCACCCCTCCACTTT.

The rearrangement uses TRBV5-1 and TRBJ2-5; no definite D call. With 1 base removed from V and 5 bases from J, the gap between germline ends came to 18 bases. Looked up from germline, CDR1 is SGHRS and CDR2 is YFSETQ. The CDR3 covers 16 residues. Here the CDR3 DNA reads TGCGCCAGCAGCTTGAGGCAGGTCCCGAGTGGGGAGACCCAGTACTTC. The encoded protein is CASSLRQVPSGETQYF.

The chain employs TRBV5-6 and TRBJ2-3; 8 positions match TRBD2. The junction had 5 bases not matched to a gene; V was cut back by 0 bases and J by 5 bases. The CDR3 contains 15 residues. CDR1 is SGHDT, CDR2 YYEEEE, per germline. The CDR3 nucleotides are TGTGCCAGCAGCTTGGCCGGGCTAGCGGGAGATACGCAGTATTTT. Amino acid sequence: CASSLAGLAGDTQYF.

The chain uses TRBV9 and TRBJ2-7, with TRBD1 matching 8 bases. This CDR3 contains 15 residues. J lost 4 bases, V lost 0 bases, and 6 bases had no gene match. Germline V lookup: CDR1 SGDLS, CDR2 YYNGEE. This chain's CDR3 is CASSVDGRTGYEQYF. The CDR3 DNA is TGTGCCAGCAGCGTAGATGGGAGGACAGGGTACGAGCAGTACTTC.

The chain employs TRBV27 and TRBJ2-5, with D tentatively TRBD2 (6 bases). V was clipped by 6 bases and J by 4 bases, with 15 bases between them. The CDR3 contains 14 residues. In germline, CDR1 is MNHEY, CDR2 SMNVEV (reference sequence). The CDR3 here is CASRGLPITETQYF. CDR3 nucleotides: TGTGCCAGCAGAGGACTACCCATCACAGAGACCCAGTACTTC.

CDR3 region: CASSRSGGHDTQYF. The CDR3 DNA follows: TGTGCCAGCAGCCGTAGCGGGGGGCACGATACGCAGTATTTT. The V and J genes are TRBV5-8 and TRBJ2-3, with 10 bases that match TRBD2. V gave up 4 bases and J gave up 6 bases; unmatched junction bases: 5. CDR1 is SGHTS, CDR2 YDEGEE, per germline. The CDR3 has 14 residues.

The V and J genes are TRBV6-1 and TRBJ1-6; 7 bases map to TRBD1. CDR1 and CDR2 from the germline V gene are MNHNS and SASEGT. This CDR3 is 18 amino acids long. With V trimmed by 4 bases and J by 1 base, 10 bases remained unmatched. The CDR3: CASSARDRVGSYNSPLHF. CDR3 DNA: TGTGCCAGCAGTGCCCGGGACAGAGTAGGGTCCTATAATTCACCCCTCCACTTT.

V usage is TRBV9 and J usage is TRBJ2-3; D remains ambiguous. CDR1 is SGDLS, CDR2 YYNGEE, per germline. This CDR3 has 13 residues. Deletions cut 0 bases from V and 6 bases from J, with 8 bases between. The CDR3 sequence: CASSVDRRDTQYF. CDR3 DNA: TGTGCCAGCAGCGTAGACCGGCGGGATACGCAGTATTTT.

Here the CDR3 DNA reads TGTGCCAGCAGTTACCTCGGGAGGGCCCGAGGTGATGAGCAGTTCTTC. Translation: CASSYLGRARGDEQFF. The V and J genes are TRBV13 and TRBJ2-1; 8 nucleotides agree with TRBD2. After removal of 6 bases from V and 8 bases from J, the junction contained 15 bases not matched to a gene. The germline CDR1 and CDR2 sequences are PRHDT and FYEKMQ (reference sequence). This CDR3 is 16 amino acids long.

This chain links TRBV5-4 with TRBJ2-7; D is uncertain. The CDR3 loop spans 12 amino acids. Germline V gives CDR1 SGHNT, CDR2 YYREEE (reference sequence). V dropped 0 bases and J dropped 6 bases, with 7 bases sitting between them. The CDR3 DNA follows: TGTGCCAGCAGCTTGGCCTTCGGCGAGCAGTACTTC. Translation gives CASSLAFGEQYF. The variable domain in full, with the rest retrieved from reference TRBV5-4 and TRBJ2-7, is ETGVTQSPTHLIKTRGQQVTLRCSSQSGHNTVSWYQQALGQGPQFIFQYYREEENGRGNFPPRFSGLQFPNYSSELNVNALELDDSALYLCASSLAFGEQYFGPGTRLTVT.

The J gene is TRBJ2-3, the V gene TRBV28; D may be TRBD2 (5 bases). V lost 4 bases, J lost 4 bases, and 9 bases lay in between. Germline V lookup: CDR1 MDHEN, CDR2 SYDVKM. There are 13 residues in the CDR3. CDR3 protein: CASSSGRADTQYF. The CDR3 DNA follows: TGTGCCAGCAGTTCGGGAAGGGCAGATACGCAGTATTTT.

The chain combines TRBV5-1 with TRBJ1-1; the match to TRBD1 covers 10 bases. CDR3 size: 13 residues. Germline CDR1 SGHRS, CDR2 YFSETQ. V shed 4 bases, J shed 5 bases, and the junction held 2 bases outside the gene matches. CDR3 residues: CASSADRGTEAFF. The CDR3, as DNA: TGCGCCAGCAGCGCGGACAGGGGGACTGAAGCTTTCTTT.

This clone was counted a single time. The chain combines TRBV3-1 (or the pseudogene TRBV3-2) with TRBJ2-3, with TRBD1 as a possible D gene (5 bases). Germline values: CDR1 LGHDT, CDR2 YNNKEL (reference sequence). The CDR3 consists of 14 residues. V was cut by 4 bases and J by 6 bases, with 14 bases left in between. CDR3 residues: CASSLPDSFDTQYF. DNA for the CDR3: TGTGCCAGCAGCCTCCCCGACAGCTTTGATACGCAGTATTTT.